The entry below gives a single T cell receptor beta chain sequence along with its context. The clone's antigen remains unknown. Base qualities are missing; no much larger clone stands one base away. These data come from a study of T cell changes during pregnancy in multiple sclerosis (dated by TCRdb to between 2018 and 2021). For the wider study: Changes in the T cell repertoire over the course of pregnancy were examined in this study in women with multiple sclerosis.

The method behind the library was the immunoSEQ multiplex PCR assay. TCRdb re-hosts the immuneACCESS table, in-frame sequences only. Its copies lack some clones; in the studies checked, an unresolved V gene accounts for under half of them, and the cause for the rest is not known. This sample has about 70,000 clones in its table, and around 92% of those were observed once. Under 3% of the sample is taken by the ten largest. CDR1 and CDR2 (SGHRS, YFSETQ) derive from the germline V gene. Deletion took 6 bases off V and 5 bases off J, with a span of 14 bases between the germline ends. The CDR3 runs 13 residues from the cysteine to the phenylalanine. This entry keeps only the CDR3 DNA: 39 bases, framed from base 1.

Recombination connected TRBV5-1 to TRBJ2-5; the D gene is perhaps TRBD2, from 5 matching bases. This TCR was sampled from a female donor with multiple sclerosis, enrolled in a pregnancy study. The starting material was peripheral blood, obtained in the first trimester of pregnancy. The CDR3 here reads CASKVGVEETQYF. The nucleotides are TGCGCCAGCAAGGTGGGAGTTGAGGAGACCCAGTACTTC.